These T cell receptor beta chains were read from a single sample in a study of OX40 agonist ivuxolimab in advanced cancers. The method was immunoSEQ multiplex PCR; TCRdb's version includes in-frame clones alone and lacks a portion of them. The data hold about 21,000 clones, with 85% to 90% observed a single time. Source: CD4+ or CD8+ T cells sorted from blood, taken in a trial of the OX40 agonist ivuxolimab. Receptor source: an adult with an advanced solid tumor such as melanoma, head and neck, liver or kidney cancer. CDR3s include the opening cysteine and the closing phenylalanine or tryptophan. D genes are given only for firm matches. Part of the rows lack a size; the others show once, few, many or a class for expanded clones.

j_call clone_size d_call v_call cdr3_nt cdr3_aa
TRBJ2-1 NA TRBD2 TRBV10-3 TGTGCCATCAGTGAGTCCCTAGCGGGGGGCCTAAATGAGCAGTTCTTC CAISESLAGGLNEQFF
TRBJ2-7 NA TRBD1 TRBV5-6 TGTGCCAGCAGCTTGGTAGGGCAGGGGGATTGGGGGCAGTACTTC CASSLVGQGDWGQYF
TRBJ1-2 medium-sized NA TRBV5-5 TGTGCCAGCAGCCCAAATGACTATGGCTACACCTTC CASSPNDYGYTF
TRBJ2-7 few TRBD2 TRBV10-3 TGTGCCAGCAGCCCCGGGACTAGCGTTGAGCAGTACTTC CASSPGTSVEQYF
TRBJ1-1 NA NA TRBV25-1 TGTGCCAGCAGTTCCTTACCGGGGGAAGGGATCACTGAAGCTTTCTTT CASSSLPGEGITEAFF
TRBJ2-7 NA NA TRBV10-3 TGTGCCATCAGCCTAGGACAGTACCCCAGCTCCTACGAGCAGTACTTC CAISLGQYPSSYEQYF
TRBJ2-5 NA NA TRBV5-4 TGTGCCAGCAGCTTGGCGCAGGGCGAGGGGACCCAGTACTTC CASSLAQGEGTQYF
TRBJ1-6 NA NA TRBV27 TGTGCCAGCGGCCGTTCCTATAATTCACCCCTCCACTTT CASGRSYNSPLHF
TRBJ1-2 NA TRBD1 TRBV6-5 TGTGCCAGCAGTTACTCGGCAGGGGGCGACTATGGCTACACCTTC CASSYSAGGDYGYTF
TRBJ2-1 NA TRBD2 TRBV7-6 TGTGCCAGCAGCTCTCTAGCGGGGGGCTACAATGAGCAGTTCTTC CASSSLAGGYNEQFF
TRBJ1-5 NA NA TRBV7-9 TGTGCCAGCAGCTTAGATAAAGGATCGCTAAATCAGCCCCAGCATTTT CASSLDKGSLNQPQHF
TRBJ2-7 NA NA TRBV20-1 TGCAGTGGGAACCAAGGACCGGAGCAGTACTTC CSGNQGPEQYF
TRBJ2-2 NA TRBD2 TRBV2 TGTGCCAGTCGGGGGGACACCGGGGAGCTGTTTTTT CASRGDTGELFF
TRBJ1-1 few TRBD1 TRBV7-8 TGTGCCAGCAGCCGCCCGGGGGACAGGGTTAACACTGAAGCTTTCTTT CASSRPGDRVNTEAFF
TRBJ2-7 NA TRBD1 TRBV5-4 TGTGCCAGCAGCCAGGGGCAGGGGGCCTTCGAGCAGTACTTC CASSQGQGAFEQYF
TRBJ1-2 NA NA TRBV19 TGTGCCAGTACACTATCCGTTAACTATGGCTACACCTTC CASTLSVNYGYTF
TRBJ2-3 NA NA TRBV7-6 TGTGCCAGCAGCGCCGCCGGCGGATGGGGCGCAGATACGCAGTATTTT CASSAAGGWGADTQYF
TRBJ1-1 NA TRBD1 TRBV9 TGTGCCAGCAGCGTAGCTCCCGGGACAGGGGGCGTCGAAGCTTTCTTT CASSVAPGTGGVEAFF
TRBJ2-7 NA NA TRBV29-1 TGCAGCGTTGTAGGGGACACCTACGAGCAGTACTTC CSVVGDTYEQYF
TRBJ2-2 NA NA TRBV7-6 TGTGCCAGCAGCTTAGGTGGAGAGACCGGGGAGCTGTTTTTT CASSLGGETGELFF
TRBJ1-5 NA NA TRBV6-6 TGTGCCAGCAGTTATGAGGCGTGGGGCAATCAGCCCCAGCATTTT CASSYEAWGNQPQHF
TRBJ1-4 NA NA TRBV15 TGTGCCACCAGCAGAGATGGGGCCATAGGTGAAAAACTGTTTTTT CATSRDGAIGEKLFF